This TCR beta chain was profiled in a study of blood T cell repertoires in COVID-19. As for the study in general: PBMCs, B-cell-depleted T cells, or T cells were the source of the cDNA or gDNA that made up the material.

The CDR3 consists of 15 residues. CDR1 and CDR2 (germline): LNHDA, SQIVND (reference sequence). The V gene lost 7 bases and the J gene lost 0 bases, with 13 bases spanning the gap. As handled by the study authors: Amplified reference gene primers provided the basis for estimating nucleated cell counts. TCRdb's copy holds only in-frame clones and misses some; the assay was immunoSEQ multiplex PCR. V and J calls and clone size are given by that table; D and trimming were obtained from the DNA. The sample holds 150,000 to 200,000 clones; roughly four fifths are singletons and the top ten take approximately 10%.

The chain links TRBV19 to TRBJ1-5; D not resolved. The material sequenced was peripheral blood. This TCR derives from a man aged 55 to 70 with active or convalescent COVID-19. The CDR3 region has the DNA TGTGCCAGTATAGATCGTGGGCGTAGCAATCAGCCCCAGCATTTT. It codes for CASIDRGRSNQPQHF.